This TCR beta chain came from a study of T-cell reconstitution after alpha-beta-depleted transplantation in children. With 5 bases clipped from V and 4 bases from J, the junction kept 15 bases outside the gene matches. The CDR3 runs 17 residues. Germline CDR1 and CDR2: SGHTA and FQGNSA. Preparation of the TCRbeta library used unique molecular identifiers. TCRdb called the PCR reads again in MiXCR, with one record for every CDR3 protein. The data contain about 580,000 distinct CDR3 sequences, roughly a quarter of them singletons. The chain is built from TRBV7-2 and TRBJ2-3, with 7 nucleotides matching TRBD1. This receptor was identified in a boy in the first two years of life with Wiskott-Aldrich syndrome, due to receive a stem cell transplant. Here the sequenced sample was PBMCs, taken before TCRalphabeta/CD19-depleted stem cell transplant. The CDR3, as DNA: TGTGCCAGCAGCCCGAACAGACAGGGAACGAAGGCAGATACGCAGTATTTT. It codes for CASSPNRQGTKADTQYF.